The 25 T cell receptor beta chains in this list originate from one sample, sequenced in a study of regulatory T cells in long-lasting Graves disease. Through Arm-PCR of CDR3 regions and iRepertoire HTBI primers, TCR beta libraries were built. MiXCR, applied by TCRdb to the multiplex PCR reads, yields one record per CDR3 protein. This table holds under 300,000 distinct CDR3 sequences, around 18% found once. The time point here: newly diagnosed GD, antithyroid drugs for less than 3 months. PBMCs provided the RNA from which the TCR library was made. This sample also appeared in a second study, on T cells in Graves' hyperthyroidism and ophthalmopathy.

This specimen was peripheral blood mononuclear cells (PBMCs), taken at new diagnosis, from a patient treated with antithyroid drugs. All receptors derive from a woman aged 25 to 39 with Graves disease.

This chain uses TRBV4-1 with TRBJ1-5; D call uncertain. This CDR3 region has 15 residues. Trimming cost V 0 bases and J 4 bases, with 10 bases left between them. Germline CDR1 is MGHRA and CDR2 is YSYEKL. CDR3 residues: CASSQDPAANQPQHF. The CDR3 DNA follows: TGCGCCAGCAGCCAAGATCCGGCAGCTAATCAGCCCCAGCATTTT.

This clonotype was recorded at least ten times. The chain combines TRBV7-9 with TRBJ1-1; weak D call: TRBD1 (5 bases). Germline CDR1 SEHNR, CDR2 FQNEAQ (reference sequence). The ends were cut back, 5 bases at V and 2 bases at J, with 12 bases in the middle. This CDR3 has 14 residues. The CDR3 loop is CASSRGTGNTEAFF. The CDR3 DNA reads TGTGCCAGCAGCCGCGGGACGGGCAACACTGAAGCTTTCTTT.

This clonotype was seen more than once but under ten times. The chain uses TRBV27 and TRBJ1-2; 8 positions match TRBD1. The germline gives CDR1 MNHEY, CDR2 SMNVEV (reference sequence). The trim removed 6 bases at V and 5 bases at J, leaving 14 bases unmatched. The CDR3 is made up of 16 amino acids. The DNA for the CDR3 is TGTGCCAGCAGATTCACGGGAGCCGGGACAGGTTATGGCTACACCTTC. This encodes CASRFTGAGTGYGYTF.

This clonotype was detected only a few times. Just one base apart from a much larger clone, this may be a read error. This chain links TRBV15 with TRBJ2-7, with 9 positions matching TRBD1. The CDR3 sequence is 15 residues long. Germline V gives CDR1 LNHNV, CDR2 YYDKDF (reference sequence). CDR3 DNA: TGTGTCACCAGCAGTCCCGGGACAGGGTCCTACGAGCAGTACTTC. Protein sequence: CVTSSPGTGSYEQYF.

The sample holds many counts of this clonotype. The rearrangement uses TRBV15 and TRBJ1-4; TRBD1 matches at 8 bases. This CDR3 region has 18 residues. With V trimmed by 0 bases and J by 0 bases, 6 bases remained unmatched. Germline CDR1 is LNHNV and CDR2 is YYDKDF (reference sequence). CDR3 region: CATSRDRDRFATNEKLFF. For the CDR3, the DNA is TGTGCCACCAGCAGAGACCGGGACAGGTTCGCAACTAATGAAAAACTGTTTTTT.

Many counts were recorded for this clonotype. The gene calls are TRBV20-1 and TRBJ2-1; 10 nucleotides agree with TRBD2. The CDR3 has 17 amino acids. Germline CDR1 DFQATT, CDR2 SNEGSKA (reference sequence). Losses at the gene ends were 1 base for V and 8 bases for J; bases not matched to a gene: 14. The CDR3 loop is CSARAPAASGGSDEQFF. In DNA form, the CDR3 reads TGCAGTGCTAGAGCCCCGGCGGCTAGCGGGGGTTCGGATGAGCAGTTCTTC.

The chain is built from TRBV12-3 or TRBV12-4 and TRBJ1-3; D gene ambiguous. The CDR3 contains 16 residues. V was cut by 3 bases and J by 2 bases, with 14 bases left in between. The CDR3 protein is CASSFDTPSAGNTIYF. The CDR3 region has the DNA TGTGCCAGCAGTTTTGATACCCCCTCAGCTGGAAACACCATATATTTT.

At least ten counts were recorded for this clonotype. CDR3 sequence (DNA): TGTGCCAGCAGCTTAGACTGGGGGAGTGAAAAACTGTTTTTT. It translates to CASSLDWGSEKLFF. This rearrangement joins TRBV7-2 to TRBJ1-4; tentative D call: TRBD1 (5 bases). The CDR3 totals 14 residues. With 1 base removed from V and 7 bases from J, the gap between germline ends came to 10 bases. The germline V gene encodes CDR1 SGHTA and CDR2 FQGNSA.

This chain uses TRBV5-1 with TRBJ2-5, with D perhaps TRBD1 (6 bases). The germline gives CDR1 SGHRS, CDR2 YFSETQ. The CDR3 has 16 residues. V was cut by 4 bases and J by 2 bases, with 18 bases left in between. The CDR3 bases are TGCGCCAGCAGCCTTTTGGACAGTTTGGGGCAAGAGACCCAGTACTTC. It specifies CASSLLDSLGQETQYF.

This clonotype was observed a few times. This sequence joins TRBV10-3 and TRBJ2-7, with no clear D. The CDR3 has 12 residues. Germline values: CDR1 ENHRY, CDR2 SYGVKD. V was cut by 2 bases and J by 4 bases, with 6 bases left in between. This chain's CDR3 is CAISEKGYEQYF. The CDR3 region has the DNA TGTGCCATCAGTGAGAAAGGGTACGAGCAGTACTTC.

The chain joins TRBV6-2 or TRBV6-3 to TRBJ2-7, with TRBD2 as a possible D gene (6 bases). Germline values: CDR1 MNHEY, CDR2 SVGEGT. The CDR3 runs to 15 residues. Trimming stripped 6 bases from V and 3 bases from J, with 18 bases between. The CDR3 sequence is CASSPSSEGLYEQYF. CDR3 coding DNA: TGTGCCAGCAGCCCATCTTCGGAGGGCCTCTACGAGCAGTACTTC.

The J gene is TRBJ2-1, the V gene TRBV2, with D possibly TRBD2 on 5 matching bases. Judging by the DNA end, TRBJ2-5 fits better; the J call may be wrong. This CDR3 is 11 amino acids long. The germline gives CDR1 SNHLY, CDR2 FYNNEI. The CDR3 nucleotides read TGTGCCAGCAGCCGGAGGGAGACCCAGTACTTC. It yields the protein CASSRRETQYF.

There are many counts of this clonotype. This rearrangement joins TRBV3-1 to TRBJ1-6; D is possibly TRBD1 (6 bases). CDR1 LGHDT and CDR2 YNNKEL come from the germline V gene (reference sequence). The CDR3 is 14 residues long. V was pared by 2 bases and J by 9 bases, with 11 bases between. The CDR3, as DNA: TGTGCCAGCAGCCAACGCAGGGGCGGTTCACCCCTCCACTTT. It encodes CASSQRRGGSPLHF. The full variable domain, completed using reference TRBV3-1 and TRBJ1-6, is DTAVSQTPKYLVTQMGNDKSIKCEQNLGHDTMYWYKQDSKKFLKIMFSYNNKELIINETVPNRFSPKSPDKAHLNLHINSLELGDSAVYFCASSQRRGGSPLHFGNGTRLTVT.

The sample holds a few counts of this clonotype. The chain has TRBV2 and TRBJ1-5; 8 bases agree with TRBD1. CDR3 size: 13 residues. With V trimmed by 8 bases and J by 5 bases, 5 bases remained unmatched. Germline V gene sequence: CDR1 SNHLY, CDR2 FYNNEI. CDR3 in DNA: TGTGCCAGCCAGGCAGGGGGCTATCAGCCCCAGCATTTT. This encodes CASQAGGYQPQHF.

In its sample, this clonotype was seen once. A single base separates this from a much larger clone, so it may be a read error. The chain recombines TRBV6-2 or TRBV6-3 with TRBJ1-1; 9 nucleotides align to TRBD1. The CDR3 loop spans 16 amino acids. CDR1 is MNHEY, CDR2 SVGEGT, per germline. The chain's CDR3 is CASSLTGGPPNIEAFF. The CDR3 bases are TGTGCCAGCAGTTTGACAGGGGGGCCGCCGAACATTGAAGCTTTCTTT.

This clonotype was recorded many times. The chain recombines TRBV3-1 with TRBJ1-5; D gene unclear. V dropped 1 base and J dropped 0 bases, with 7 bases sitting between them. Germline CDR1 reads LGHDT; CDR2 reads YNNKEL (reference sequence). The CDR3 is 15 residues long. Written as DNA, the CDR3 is TGTGCCAGCAGCCAAGGACCCTATAGCAATCAGCCCCAGCATTTT. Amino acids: CASSQGPYSNQPQHF.

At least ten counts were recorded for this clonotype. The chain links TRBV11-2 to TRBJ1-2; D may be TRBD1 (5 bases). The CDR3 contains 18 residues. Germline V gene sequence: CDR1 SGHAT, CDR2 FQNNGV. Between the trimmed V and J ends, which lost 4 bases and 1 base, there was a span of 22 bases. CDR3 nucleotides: TGTGCCAGCAGCTCTTTAAGGGACGGCCGTCACGTTAACTATGGCTACACCTTC. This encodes CASSSLRDGRHVNYGYTF.

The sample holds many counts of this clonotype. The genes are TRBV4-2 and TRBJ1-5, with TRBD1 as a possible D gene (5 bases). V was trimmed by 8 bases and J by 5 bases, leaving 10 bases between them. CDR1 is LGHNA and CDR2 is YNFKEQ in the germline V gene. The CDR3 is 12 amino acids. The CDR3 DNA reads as TGTGCCAGCCGGCAGGGTGATCAGCCCCAGCATTTT. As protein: CASRQGDQPQHF.

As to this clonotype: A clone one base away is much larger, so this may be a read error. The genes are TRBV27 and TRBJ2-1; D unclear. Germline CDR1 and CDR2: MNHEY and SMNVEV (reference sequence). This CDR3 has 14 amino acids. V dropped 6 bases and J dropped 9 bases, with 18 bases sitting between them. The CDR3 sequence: CASRLKIKNSEQFF. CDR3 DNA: TGTGCCAGCAGGCTGAAAATAAAAAACAGTGAGCAGTTCTTC.

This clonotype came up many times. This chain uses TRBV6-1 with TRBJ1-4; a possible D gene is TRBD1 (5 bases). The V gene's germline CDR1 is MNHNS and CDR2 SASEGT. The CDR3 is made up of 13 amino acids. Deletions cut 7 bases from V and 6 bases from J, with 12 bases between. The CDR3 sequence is CASTGRRDEKLFF. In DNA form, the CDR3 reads TGTGCCAGCACAGGGAGGCGAGATGAAAAACTGTTTTTT.

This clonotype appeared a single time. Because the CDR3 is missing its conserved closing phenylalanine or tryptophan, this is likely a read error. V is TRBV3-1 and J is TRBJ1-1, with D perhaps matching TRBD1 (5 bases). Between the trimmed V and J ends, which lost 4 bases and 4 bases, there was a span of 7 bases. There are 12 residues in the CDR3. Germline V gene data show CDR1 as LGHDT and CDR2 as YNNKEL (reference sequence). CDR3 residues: CASSRGGTEAFL. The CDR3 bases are TGTGCCAGCAGCCGGGGGGGCACTGAAGCTTTCTTA.

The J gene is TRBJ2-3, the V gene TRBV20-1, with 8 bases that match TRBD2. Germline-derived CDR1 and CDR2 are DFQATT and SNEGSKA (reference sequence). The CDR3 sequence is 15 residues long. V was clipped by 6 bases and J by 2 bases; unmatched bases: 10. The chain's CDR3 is CSAPVTGGATDTQYF. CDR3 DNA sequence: TGCAGTGCCCCGGTGACGGGGGGGGCCACAGATACGCAGTATTTT.

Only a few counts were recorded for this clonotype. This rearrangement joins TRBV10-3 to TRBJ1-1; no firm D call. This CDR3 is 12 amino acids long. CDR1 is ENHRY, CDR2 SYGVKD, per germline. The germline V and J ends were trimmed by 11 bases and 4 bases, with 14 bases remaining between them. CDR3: CAAPGGVTEAFF. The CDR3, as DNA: TGTGCCGCCCCCGGCGGGGTCACTGAAGCTTTCTTT.

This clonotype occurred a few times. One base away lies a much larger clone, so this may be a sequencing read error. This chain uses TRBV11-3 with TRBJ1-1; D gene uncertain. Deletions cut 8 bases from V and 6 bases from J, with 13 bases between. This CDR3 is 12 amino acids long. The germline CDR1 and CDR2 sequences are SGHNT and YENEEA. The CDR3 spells CASAVDGAEAFF. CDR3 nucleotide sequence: TGTGCCAGCGCGGTGGATGGAGCTGAAGCTTTCTTT.

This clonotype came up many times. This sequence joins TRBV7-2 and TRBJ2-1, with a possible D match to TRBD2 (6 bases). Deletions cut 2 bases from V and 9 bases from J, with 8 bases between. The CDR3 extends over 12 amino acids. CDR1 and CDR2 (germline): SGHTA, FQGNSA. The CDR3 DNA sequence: TGTGCCAGCAGCTTAAACGGGGGTGAGCAGTTCTTC. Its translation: CASSLNGGEQFF. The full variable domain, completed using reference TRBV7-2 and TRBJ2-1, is GAGVSQSPSNKVTEKGKDVELRCDPISGHTALYWYRQSLGQGLEFLIYFQGNSAPDKSGLPSDRFSAERTGGSVSTLTIQRTQQEDSAVYLCASSLNGGEQFFGPGTRLTVL.